These T cell receptor beta chains were read from a single sample in a study of graft-versus-host responses after intestinal transplantation. TCRdb's copy holds only in-frame clones and misses some; the assay was immunoSEQ multiplex PCR. The sample has approximately 1,100 clones, around 76% seen once; the top ten hold around 26%. The source material was ileum tissue, sampled around 250 days after intestinal transplantation. The source is a human patient who received an intestinal transplant, so some T cells may come from the graft donor. CDR3s include the opening cysteine and the closing phenylalanine or tryptophan. The D gene is left open where the match is weak. The size field is filled for only some rows; it gives once, few, many or a size class.

J gene: TRBJ2-2
CDR3 length: 17
clone size: -
D gene: TRBD2
V gene: TRBV9
CDR3 DNA: TGTGCCAGCAGCACACCTAGCGGGAGGAAGGACACCGGGGAGCTGTTTTTT
CDR3 protein: CASSTPSGRKDTGELFF

J gene: TRBJ2-7
CDR3 length: 15
clone size: -
D gene: -
V gene: TRBV6-5
CDR3 DNA: TGTGCCAGCAGTTACTCGGAAGGCTTGGGCTACGAGCAGTACTTC
CDR3 protein: CASSYSEGLGYEQYF

J gene: TRBJ1-1
CDR3 length: 13
clone size: -
D gene: -
V gene: TRBV11-3
CDR3 DNA: TGTGCCAGCTCACTGAACGGGCGGACTGAAGCTTTCTTT
CDR3 protein: CASSLNGRTEAFF

J gene: TRBJ2-3
CDR3 length: 17
clone size: -
D gene: TRBD2
V gene: TRBV7-3
CDR3 DNA: TGTGCCAGCAGCTTAGGGACTAGCGGGAGAGCCCCAGATACGCAGTATTTT
CDR3 protein: CASSLGTSGRAPDTQYF

J gene: TRBJ2-2
CDR3 length: 14
clone size: once
D gene: -
V gene: TRBV28
CDR3 DNA: TGTGCCAGCAGTACTCCAGGGGACACCGGGGAGCTGTTTTTT
CDR3 protein: CASSTPGDTGELFF

J gene: TRBJ1-3
CDR3 length: 15
clone size: -
D gene: -
V gene: TRBV10-3
CDR3 DNA: TGTGCCATCAGCTACGACAAGCCCTCTGGAAACACCATATATTTT
CDR3 protein: CAISYDKPSGNTIYF

J gene: TRBJ2-5
CDR3 length: 16
clone size: -
D gene: TRBD1
V gene: TRBV2
CDR3 DNA: TGTGCCAGCAGTGGAGGGACAGGGGAGTGGCAAGAGACCCAGTACTTC
CDR3 protein: CASSGGTGEWQETQYF

J gene: TRBJ2-7
CDR3 length: 15
clone size: once
D gene: -
V gene: TRBV28
CDR3 DNA: TGTGCCAGCAGTCCCGTCGTGGTGATCTCCTACGAGCAGTACTTC
CDR3 protein: CASSPVVVISYEQYF

J gene: TRBJ2-5
CDR3 length: 16
clone size: -
D gene: TRBD2
V gene: TRBV7-2
CDR3 DNA: TGTGCCAGCAGCCGTGGACTAGCGGGGTGGAGGGAGACCCAGTACTTC
CDR3 protein: CASSRGLAGWRETQYF

J gene: TRBJ2-7
CDR3 length: 16
clone size: -
D gene: -
V gene: TRBV5-1
CDR3 DNA: TGCGCCAGCAGCTTGGCCATTGACGCCCAGCCCTACGAGCAGTACTTC
CDR3 protein: CASSLAIDAQPYEQYF

J gene: TRBJ2-6
CDR3 length: 18
clone size: -
D gene: TRBD1
V gene: TRBV5-1
CDR3 DNA: TGCGCCAGCAGCTTATCGGGGACAGGGGGCTCTGGGGCCAACGTCCTGACTTTC
CDR3 protein: CASSLSGTGGSGANVLTF

J gene: TRBJ1-1
CDR3 length: 15
clone size: few
D gene: TRBD1
V gene: TRBV4-1
CDR3 DNA: TGCGCCAGCAGCCACTCGGACAGGGGGGACACTGAAGCTTTCTTT
CDR3 protein: CASSHSDRGDTEAFF

J gene: TRBJ2-3
CDR3 length: 17
clone size: -
D gene: -
V gene: TRBV4-3
CDR3 DNA: TGCGCCAGCAGCCAAGCCCCCGGTCCTGAAAAAACAGATACGCAGTATTTT
CDR3 protein: CASSQAPGPEKTDTQYF

J gene: TRBJ1-2
CDR3 length: 13
clone size: -
D gene: -
V gene: TRBV7-6
CDR3 DNA: TGTGCCAGCAGCTTATGGGTTGGGGAAGGCTACACCTTC
CDR3 protein: CASSLWVGEGYTF

J gene: TRBJ2-4
CDR3 length: 11
clone size: -
D gene: -
V gene: TRBV30
CDR3 DNA: TGTGCCTGGATGACCAAAAACATTCAGTACTTC
CDR3 protein: CAWMTKNIQYF

J gene: TRBJ2-1
CDR3 length: 15
clone size: -
D gene: -
V gene: TRBV7-2
CDR3 DNA: TGTGCCAGCAGTTCGACTAGAGGGTCCTACAATGAGCAGTTCTTC
CDR3 protein: CASSSTRGSYNEQFF

J gene: TRBJ2-1
CDR3 length: 14
clone size: -
D gene: TRBD2
V gene: TRBV11-2
CDR3 DNA: TGTGCCACGGAAGCCGGGACTACCTACAATGAGCAGTTCTTC
CDR3 protein: CATEAGTTYNEQFF

J gene: TRBJ2-1
CDR3 length: 15
clone size: -
D gene: -
V gene: TRBV6-5
CDR3 DNA: TGTGCCAGCAGTTACGGAGTGGCCTCCTACAATGAGCAGTTCTTC
CDR3 protein: CASSYGVASYNEQFF

J gene: TRBJ2-1
CDR3 length: 17
clone size: -
D gene: TRBD2
V gene: TRBV27
CDR3 DNA: TGTGCCAGCAGTTTAAGAAGACTAGCGGGAGTCCGGAATGAGCAGTTCTTC
CDR3 protein: CASSLRRLAGVRNEQFF

J gene: TRBJ1-1
CDR3 length: 16
clone size: -
D gene: -
V gene: TRBV7-9
CDR3 DNA: TGTGCCAGCAGCTTATACCCCCGCTTGGCCAACACTGAAGCTTTCTTT
CDR3 protein: CASSLYPRLANTEAFF

J gene: TRBJ2-1
CDR3 length: 16
clone size: -
D gene: TRBD1
V gene: TRBV5-1
CDR3 DNA: TGCGCCAGCAGCTTGGCCTCGACAGGGTCCTACAATGAGCAGTTCTTC
CDR3 protein: CASSLASTGSYNEQFF

J gene: TRBJ2-7
CDR3 length: 16
clone size: -
D gene: TRBD2
V gene: TRBV30
CDR3 DNA: TGTGCCTGGAGCGGGAGGCGACTAGGGCCCTCCTACGAGCAGTACTTC
CDR3 protein: CAWSGRRLGPSYEQYF

J gene: TRBJ2-7
CDR3 length: 18
clone size: -
D gene: TRBD2
V gene: TRBV28
CDR3 DNA: TGTGCCAGCAGTTTACCGTCCTTTAGCGGGGCTAGGTTGTACGAGCAGTACTTC
CDR3 protein: CASSLPSFSGARLYEQYF

J gene: TRBJ2-1
CDR3 length: 17
clone size: -
D gene: -
V gene: TRBV4-3
CDR3 DNA: TGCGCCAGCAGCCAAGAGGGGTTAACGACCTCCTACAATGAGCAGTTCTTC
CDR3 protein: CASSQEGLTTSYNEQFF

J gene: TRBJ1-1
CDR3 length: 15
clone size: -
D gene: -
V gene: TRBV5-4
CDR3 DNA: TGCGCCAGCAGCCAAGATCTGCAGGGGAACACTGAAGCTTTCTTT
CDR3 protein: CASSQDLQGNTEAFF

J gene: TRBJ2-3
CDR3 length: 11
clone size: -
D gene: -
V gene: TRBV6-5
CDR3 DNA: TGTGCCAGCAGTTACAGGGATACGCAGTATTTT
CDR3 protein: CASSYRDTQYF

J gene: TRBJ2-7
CDR3 length: 17
clone size: -
D gene: TRBD2
V gene: TRBV28
CDR3 DNA: TGTGCCAGCATGGGGACTAGCGCGGGAAGGGTACTCTACGAGCAGTACTTC
CDR3 protein: CASMGTSAGRVLYEQYF

J gene: TRBJ1-1
CDR3 length: 13
clone size: -
D gene: -
V gene: TRBV7-8
CDR3 DNA: TGTGCCAGCAGAGCCGGGGTTTCGACTGAAGCTTTCTTT
CDR3 protein: CASRAGVSTEAFF

J gene: TRBJ2-3
CDR3 length: 15
clone size: -
D gene: TRBD1
V gene: TRBV6-4
CDR3 DNA: TGTGCCAGCAGTGACGGGACAGGGGGCACAGATACGCAGTATTTT
CDR3 protein: CASSDGTGGTDTQYF

J gene: TRBJ1-4
CDR3 length: 13
clone size: -
D gene: -
V gene: TRBV6-5
CDR3 DNA: TGTGCCAGCAGGGCGGGGAGGAGTGAAAAACTGTTTTTT
CDR3 protein: CASRAGRSEKLFF

J gene: TRBJ2-3
CDR3 length: 14
clone size: -
D gene: -
V gene: TRBV5-6
CDR3 DNA: TGTGCCAGCAGCTTGTACTCATACACAGATACGCAGTATTTT
CDR3 protein: CASSLYSYTDTQYF

J gene: TRBJ1-2
CDR3 length: 14
clone size: -
D gene: -
V gene: TRBV5-8
CDR3 DNA: TGTGCCAGCAGCCTTGACCTCGGGGAGGATGGCTACACCTTC
CDR3 protein: CASSLDLGEDGYTF

J gene: TRBJ1-2
CDR3 length: 12
clone size: -
D gene: -
V gene: TRBV12-2
CDR3 DNA: TGTGCAAGTCGCCCCCGACAGGATGGCTACACCTTC
CDR3 protein: CASRPRQDGYTF

J gene: TRBJ2-7
CDR3 length: 16
clone size: -
D gene: TRBD2
V gene: TRBV27
CDR3 DNA: TGTGCCAGCAGTTTATATGCTAGCGGGAGTCCCTACGAGCAGTACTTC
CDR3 protein: CASSLYASGSPYEQYF

J gene: TRBJ2-2
CDR3 length: 16
clone size: -
D gene: TRBD2
V gene: TRBV5-1
CDR3 DNA: TGCGCCAGCAGCTTAGTTGGACTAGCGGGAGCCGGGGAGCTGTTTTTT
CDR3 protein: CASSLVGLAGAGELFF

J gene: TRBJ2-4
CDR3 length: 13
clone size: -
D gene: -
V gene: TRBV2
CDR3 DNA: TGTGCCGGACGACGGGCTAACAAAAACATTCAGTACTTC
CDR3 protein: CAGRRANKNIQYF